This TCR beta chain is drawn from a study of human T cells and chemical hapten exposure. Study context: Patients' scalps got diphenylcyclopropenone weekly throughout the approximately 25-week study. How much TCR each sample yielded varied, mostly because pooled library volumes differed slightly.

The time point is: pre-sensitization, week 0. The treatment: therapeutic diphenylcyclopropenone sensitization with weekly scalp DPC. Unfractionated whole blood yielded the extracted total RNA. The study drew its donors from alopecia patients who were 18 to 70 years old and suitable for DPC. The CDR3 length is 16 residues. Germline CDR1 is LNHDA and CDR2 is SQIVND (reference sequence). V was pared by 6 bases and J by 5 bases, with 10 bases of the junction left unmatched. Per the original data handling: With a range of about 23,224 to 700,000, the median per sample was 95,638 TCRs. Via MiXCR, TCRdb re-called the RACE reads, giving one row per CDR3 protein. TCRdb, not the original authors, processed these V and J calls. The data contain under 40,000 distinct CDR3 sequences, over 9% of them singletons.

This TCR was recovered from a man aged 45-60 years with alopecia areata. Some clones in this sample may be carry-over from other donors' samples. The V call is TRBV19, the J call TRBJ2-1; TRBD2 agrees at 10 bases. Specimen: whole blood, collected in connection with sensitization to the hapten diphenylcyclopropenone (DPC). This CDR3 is CASSGGEAGGHNEQFF. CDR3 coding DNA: TGTGCCAGTAGCGGGGGGGAAGCGGGAGGGCACAATGAGCAGTTCTTC.